The TCR beta chain under discussion was sequenced for a study of multiple sclerosis patients with progressive multifocal leukoencephalopathy. The time point: time of PML onset. The T3 samples were drawn when PML began. This table comes from immunoSEQ multiplex PCR, and its TCRdb copy is limited to in-frame clones, with some not included. The sample includes about 31,000 clones, roughly 87% of them seen just once. Germline values: CDR1 SGHVS, CDR2 FNYEAQ. Trimming took off 5 bases at V and 4 bases at J, with 23 bases between the two ends. The CDR3 contains 17 residues. The gene calls are TRBV7-6 and TRBJ1-2, with D maybe TRBD1 (6 bases). This specimen was PBMCs, taken from a patient treated with natalizumab. This sequence was found in a woman aged 40 to 50 with progressive multifocal leukoencephalopathy. CDR3 loop: CASSPRQRGETGYGYTF. The CDR3 coding sequence is TGTGCCAGCAGCCCCCGACAAAGGGGGGAGACGGGCTATGGCTACACCTTC.